The 9 T cell receptor beta chains below were found in one sample sequenced in a study of blood T cell repertoires in COVID-19. The assay was immunoSEQ multiplex PCR, and TCRdb's table has in-frame clones only and misses some. Seen here are about 260,000 clones, about 86% observed once, and the top ten hold around 1.8%. The sequenced material came from peripheral blood. These TCRs come from a man younger than 40 with active or convalescent COVID-19.

In this sample, this clone turned up a few times. The chain has TRBV4-1 and TRBJ2-2, with 7 bases matching TRBD2. This CDR3 is built from 16 residues. Germline CDR1 is MGHRA and CDR2 is YSYEKL. The J segment lost 6 bases and the V segment lost 0 bases, leaving 7 bases of the junction unmatched. CDR3 nucleotide sequence: TGCGCCAGCAGCCAAGAGGGCGGGGGAACTCCCGGGGAGCTGTTTTTT. This codes for CASSQEGGGTPGELFF.

The CDR3 reads CASSGSKGVNQPQHF. CDR3 nucleotides: TGTGCCAGCAGCGGATCTAAGGGGGTAAATCAGCCCCAGCATTTT. The rearrangement joins TRBV2 to TRBJ1-5; D is perhaps TRBD1 (6 bases). Trimming took 6 bases from V and 4 from J, leaving 16 bases between them. CDR3 length equals 15 residues. Germline loops: CDR1 SNHLY, CDR2 FYNNEI.

The chain links TRBV11-2 to TRBJ1-6; perhaps TRBD1 as D (6 bases). The CDR3 has 14 amino acids. Trimming removed 5 bases from V and 3 bases from J, with 8 bases in between. CDR1 SGHAT and CDR2 FQNNGV come from the germline V gene. CDR3 DNA: TGTGCCAGCAGCCGACAGGTCTATAATTCACCCCTCCACTTT. Translating gives CASSRQVYNSPLHF.

The rearrangement links TRBV10-3 to TRBJ2-5; TRBD2 aligns across 13 bases. CDR3 length: 15 amino acids. Trimming removed 10 bases from V and 2 bases from J; junction bases left unmatched: 7. Germline CDR1 reads ENHRY; CDR2 reads SYGVKD. Here the CDR3 reads CATGRLAGGQETQYF. As DNA, the CDR3 is TGTGCCACAGGAAGACTAGCGGGGGGTCAAGAGACCCAGTACTTC.

The rearrangement joins TRBV19 to TRBJ1-1; no reliable D call. From germline, CDR1 is LNHDA and CDR2 SQIVND (reference sequence). This CDR3 comprises 12 residues. Deletions cut 6 bases from V and 1 base from J, with 6 bases between. CDR3 sequence reads: CASRQQNTEAFF. The CDR3 coding sequence is TGTGCCAGTAGACAGCAGAACACTGAAGCTTTCTTT.

V usage is TRBV2 and J usage is TRBJ2-2; 7 bases align to TRBD1. Unmatched junction bases numbered 8, after V lost 10 bases and J lost 3 bases. Germline V lookup: CDR1 SNHLY, CDR2 FYNNEI. The CDR3 loop spans 14 amino acids. The CDR3 nucleotides read TGTGCCACCCAAGGGGACAGATACACCGGGGAGCTGTTTTTT. It specifies CATQGDRYTGELFF.

The rearrangement links TRBV7-8 to TRBJ2-2; tentative D call: TRBD1 (5 bases). The CDR3 runs 15 residues. The V gene lost 0 bases and the J gene lost 4 bases, with 9 bases spanning the gap. Germline CDR1 SGHVS, CDR2 FQNEAQ. CDR3 amino acids: CASSLAATVTGELFF. The CDR3 bases are TGTGCCAGCAGCTTAGCGGCGACAGTCACCGGGGAGCTGTTTTTT.

CDR3 sequence (DNA): TGTGCCAGCTCACCAGAAATCGAGGGTGGCGGCTACACCTTC. This sequence encodes CASSPEIEGGGYTF. The chain joins TRBV18 to TRBJ1-2; D uncertain. CDR1 KGHSH and CDR2 LQKENI come from the germline V gene. V was clipped by 2 bases and J by 8 bases, with 15 bases between them. This CDR3 has 14 amino acids.

The J gene is TRBJ2-1, the V gene TRBV18, with 7 bases lining up with TRBD1. This CDR3 is built from 11 residues. Germline V gives CDR1 KGHSH, CDR2 LQKENI. J gave up 10 bases and V 3 bases, and 0 bases lay outside the gene matches. This CDR3 reads CASSPTGEQFF. The CDR3 DNA reads as TGTGCCAGCTCACCGACAGGGGAGCAGTTCTTC. Variable domain in full (rest from reference TRBV18 and TRBJ2-1): NAGVMQNPRHLVRRRGQEARLRCSPMKGHSHVYWYRQLPEEGLKFMVYLQKENIIDESGMPKERFSAEFPKEGPSILRIQQVVRGDSAAYFCASSPTGEQFFGPGTRLTVL.